These 16 T cell receptor beta chains were all obtained from the same sample, sequenced in a study of T cells in Graves' hyperthyroidism and ophthalmopathy. Amplified regions were TCR beta CDR3 sequences from RNA transcripts. The HTBI primer set was used in a first-round RT-PCR of the TCR CDR3. TCRdb passed the multiplex PCR reads through MiXCR, listing each CDR3 protein once. This table has around 500,000 distinct CDR3 sequences, roughly an eighth appearing once. Sequencing used blood. All receptors derive from a woman between 18 and 29 years old with Graves' hyperthyroidism.

This clonotype was seen at least ten times. The chain combines TRBV12-3 or TRBV12-4 with TRBJ2-5; D might be TRBD1 (5 bases). The V end was cut by 3 bases, the J end by 1 base, with 15 bases between. The CDR3 covers 16 residues. CDR3 in DNA: TGTGCCAGCAGTTTTCGCCCTCAGGGCATCCAAGAGACCCAGTACTTC. Amino acids: CASSFRPQGIQETQYF.

This clonotype has ten or more counts. The chain couples TRBV27 to TRBJ1-5; 11 bases match TRBD1. The germline gives CDR1 MNHEY, CDR2 SMNVEV (reference sequence). The CDR3 runs to 16 residues. V trimming: 1 base; J trimming: 5 bases; junction bases outside the gene matches: 4. CDR3 DNA: TGTGCCAGCAGTTTATGGGGGGGACAGGGGGATCAGCCCCAGCATTTT. Encoded protein: CASSLWGGQGDQPQHF.

At least ten counts were recorded for this clonotype. The rearrangement uses TRBV11-1 and TRBJ2-1, with D perhaps TRBD2 (7 bases). Trimming took 6 bases from V and 12 from J, leaving 27 bases between them. The CDR3 has 16 residues. The germline gives CDR1 SGHAT, CDR2 FQDESV (reference sequence). Here the CDR3 DNA reads TGTGCCAGCAGTCCCAGTGACGCGGGGGCCTTAATCGGGCAGTTCTTC. Protein product: CASSPSDAGALIGQFF.

In its sample, this clonotype was seen many times. J is TRBJ2-7 and V is TRBV11-3; 9 positions match TRBD1. Germline values: CDR1 SGHNT, CDR2 YENEEA. CDR3 size: 15 residues. V trimming: 0 bases; J trimming: 6 bases; junction bases outside the gene matches: 6. CDR3 region: CASSLDGTGTGEQYF. The CDR3 nucleotides read TGTGCCAGCAGCTTAGATGGGACAGGGACTGGCGAGCAGTACTTC.

This clonotype was counted at least ten times. The rearrangement links TRBV11-3 to TRBJ2-7; TRBD2 agrees at 9 bases. The germline V gene encodes CDR1 SGHNT and CDR2 YENEEA. With V trimmed by 0 bases and J by 2 bases, 5 bases remained unmatched. The CDR3 is made up of 16 amino acids. The CDR3 is CASSLDLASGTYEQYF. The DNA of the CDR3 is TGTGCCAGCAGCTTAGATTTGGCTAGCGGGACCTACGAGCAGTACTTC.

This clonotype came up a few times. The chain couples TRBV3-1 to TRBJ2-2, with 7 bases fitting TRBD1. The germline V gene encodes CDR1 LGHDT and CDR2 YNNKEL (reference sequence). Unmatched junction bases numbered 8, after V lost 2 bases and J lost 5 bases. The CDR3 has 16 residues. The CDR3 coding sequence is TGTGCCAGCAGCCAAACGACAGGGTCGGGGACCGGGGAGCTGTTTTTT. It translates to CASSQTTGSGTGELFF.

The chain links TRBV10-3 to TRBJ2-1; 7 bases line up with TRBD2. CDR3 size: 15 residues. V trimming: 3 bases; J trimming: 8 bases; junction bases outside the gene matches: 10. CDR1 and CDR2 from the germline V gene are ENHRY and SYGVKD. The CDR3 protein is CAISDLGGGPHEQFF. DNA for the CDR3: TGTGCCATCAGTGATCTGGGGGGAGGGCCGCATGAGCAGTTCTTC.

This clonotype has at least ten counts. CDR3 DNA sequence: TGTGCCAGCAGTTCACCCAGCGGGAGGGCCCTATACGAGCAGTACTTC. Amino acids: CASSSPSGRALYEQYF. The chain combines TRBV28 with TRBJ2-7, with 10 bases matching TRBD2. The CDR3 is made up of 16 amino acids. The V and J ends lost 4 bases and 4 bases, in that order; junction bases with no gene match: 10. Per germline, CDR1 MDHEN and CDR2 SYDVKM. Looking up the rest from reference TRBV28 and TRBJ2-7 gives the full variable domain: DVKVTQSSRYLVKRTGEKVFLECVQDMDHENMFWYRQDPGLGLRLIYFSYDVKMKEKGDIPEGYSVSREKKERFSLILESASTNQTSMYLCASSSPSGRALYEQYFGPGTRLTVT.

This clonotype appeared many times. The chain couples TRBV14 to TRBJ2-7; weak D call: TRBD2 (6 bases). In germline, CDR1 is SGHDN, CDR2 FVKESK. The CDR3 runs to 15 residues. The V gene lost 7 bases and the J gene lost 0 bases, with 16 bases spanning the gap. CDR3 loop: CASILAGRPSYEQYV. CDR3 sequence (DNA): TGTGCCAGCATACTCGCGGGACGCCCCTCCTACGAGCAGTACGTC.

The V gene is TRBV7-2, the J gene TRBJ1-2; possibly TRBD1 for D (6 bases). Trimming removed 3 bases at V and 6 bases at J, with 11 bases between. Germline V gene sequence: CDR1 SGHTA, CDR2 FQGNSA. The CDR3 totals 13 residues. CDR3 sequence reads: CASSFRGGNGYTF. CDR3 sequence (DNA): TGTGCCAGCAGCTTCAGGGGAGGTAATGGCTACACCTTC. Combining the CDR3 with reference TRBV7-2 and TRBJ1-2 gives the whole variable domain GAGVSQSPSNKVTEKGKDVELRCDPISGHTALYWYRQSLGQGLEFLIYFQGNSAPDKSGLPSDRFSAERTGGSVSTLTIQRTQQEDSAVYLCASSFRGGNGYTFGSGTRLTVV.

This clonotype appeared many times. The chain employs TRBV5-1 and TRBJ1-6; D perhaps matches TRBD1 (6 bases). Trimming removed 0 bases at V and 7 bases at J, with 8 bases between. CDR1 and CDR2 (germline): SGHRS, YFSETQ. This CDR3 comprises 14 residues. The CDR3 sequence is CASSLGQDNSPLHF. The CDR3 region has the DNA TGCGCCAGCAGCTTGGGACAGGACAATTCACCCCTCCACTTT.

The table lists this clonotype with many counts. V gene TRBV4-2 combines with J gene TRBJ2-1, with 7 bases aligning to TRBD2. The germline gives CDR1 LGHNA, CDR2 YNFKEQ. V shed 2 bases and J 0 bases; nucleotides not matched to a gene: 7. This CDR3 is built from 17 residues. CDR3 DNA sequence: TGTGCCAGCAGCCAAAGCCCGAGCGGGACCTCCTACAATGAGCAGTTCTTC. Translating it yields CASSQSPSGTSYNEQFF.

This clonotype was counted between two and nine times. The rearrangement uses TRBV3-1 and TRBJ1-5; possible D gene TRBD1, 5 bases. This CDR3 has 15 residues. Germline CDR1 reads LGHDT; CDR2 reads YNNKEL (reference sequence). V was shortened by 1 base and J by 6 bases, with 13 bases between the two germline ends. Here the CDR3 reads CASSQGAGGGQPQHF. The CDR3 DNA reads TGTGCCAGCAGCCAAGGGGCGGGGGGAGGTCAGCCCCAGCATTTT.

At least ten counts were recorded for this clonotype. V and J are TRBV28 and TRBJ2-1, with TRBD2 as a possible D gene (5 bases). Deletions cut 3 bases from V and 1 base from J, with 10 bases between. There are 15 residues in the CDR3. The germline V gene encodes CDR1 MDHEN and CDR2 SYDVKM. Here the CDR3 DNA reads TGTGCCAGCAGTTTCGGACTGGTTTCCTACAATGAGCAGTTCTTC. This gives the protein CASSFGLVSYNEQFF.

The table lists this clonotype with many counts. V usage is TRBV5-1 and J usage is TRBJ1-4; 7 nucleotides line up with TRBD1. CDR1 and CDR2 from the germline V gene are SGHRS and YFSETQ. CDR3 size: 15 residues. Trimming took 0 bases from V and 8 from J; bases not matched to a gene: 7. CDR3 sequence reads: CASSLGTGVGEKLFF. The CDR3 bases are TGCGCCAGCAGCTTGGGTACAGGGGTTGGAGAAAAACTGTTTTTT.

There are many counts of this clonotype. The rearrangement joins TRBV10-3 to TRBJ1-5, with TRBD1 as a possible D gene (6 bases). Between the trimmed V and J ends, which lost 0 bases and 7 bases, there was a span of 13 bases. Germline CDR1 and CDR2: ENHRY and SYGVKD. There are 15 residues in the CDR3. The chain's CDR3 is CAISESGGSGQPQHF. The CDR3 DNA reads as TGTGCCATCAGTGAGTCGGGGGGCTCAGGGCAGCCCCAGCATTTT.